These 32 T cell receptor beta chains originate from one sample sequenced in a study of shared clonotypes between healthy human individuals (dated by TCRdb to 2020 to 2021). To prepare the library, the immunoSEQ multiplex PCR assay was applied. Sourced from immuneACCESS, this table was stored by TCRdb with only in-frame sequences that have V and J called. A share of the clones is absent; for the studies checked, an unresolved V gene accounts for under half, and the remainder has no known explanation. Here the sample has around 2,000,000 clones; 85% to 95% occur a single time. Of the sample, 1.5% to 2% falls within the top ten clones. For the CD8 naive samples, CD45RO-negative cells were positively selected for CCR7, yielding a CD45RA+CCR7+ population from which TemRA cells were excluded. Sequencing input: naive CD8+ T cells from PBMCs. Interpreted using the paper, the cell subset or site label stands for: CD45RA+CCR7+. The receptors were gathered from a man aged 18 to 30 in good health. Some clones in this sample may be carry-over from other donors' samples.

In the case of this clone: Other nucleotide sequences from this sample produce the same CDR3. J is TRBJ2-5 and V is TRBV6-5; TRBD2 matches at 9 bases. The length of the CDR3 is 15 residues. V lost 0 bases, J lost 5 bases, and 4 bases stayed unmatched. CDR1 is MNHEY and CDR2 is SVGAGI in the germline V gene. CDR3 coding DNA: TGTGCCAGCAGTTACTCGGCGGGAGGGCAGGAGACCCAGTACTTC. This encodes CASSYSAGGQETQYF.

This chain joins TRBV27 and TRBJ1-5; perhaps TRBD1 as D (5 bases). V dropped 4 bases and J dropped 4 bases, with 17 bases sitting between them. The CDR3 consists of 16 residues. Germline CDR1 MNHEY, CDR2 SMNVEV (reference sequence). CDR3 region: CASSSWTGTKNQPQHF. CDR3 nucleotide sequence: TGTGCCAGCAGTTCATGGACCGGGACCAAGAATCAGCCCCAGCATTTT.

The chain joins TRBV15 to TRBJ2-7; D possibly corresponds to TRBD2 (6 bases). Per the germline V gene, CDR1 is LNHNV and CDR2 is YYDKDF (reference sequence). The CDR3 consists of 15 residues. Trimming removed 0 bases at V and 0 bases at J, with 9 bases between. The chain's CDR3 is CATSRESGHSYEQYF. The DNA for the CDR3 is TGTGCCACCAGCAGAGAGAGCGGGCACTCCTACGAGCAGTACTTC.

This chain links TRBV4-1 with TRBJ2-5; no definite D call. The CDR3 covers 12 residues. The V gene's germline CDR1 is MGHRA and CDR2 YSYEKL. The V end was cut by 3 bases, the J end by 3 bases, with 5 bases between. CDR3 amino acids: CASSHREETQYF. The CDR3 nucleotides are TGCGCCAGCAGCCATCGCGAAGAGACCCAGTACTTC.

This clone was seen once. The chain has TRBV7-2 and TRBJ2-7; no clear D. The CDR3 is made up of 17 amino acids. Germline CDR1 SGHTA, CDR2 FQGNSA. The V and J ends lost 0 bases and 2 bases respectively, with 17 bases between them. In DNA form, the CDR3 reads TGTGCCAGCAGCTTAGCCATCGTCGACGCCATAACCTACGAGCAGTACTTC. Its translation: CASSLAIVDAITYEQYF. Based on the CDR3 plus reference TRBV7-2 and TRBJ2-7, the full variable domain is GAGVSQSPSNKVTEKGKDVELRCDPISGHTALYWYRQSLGQGLEFLIYFQGNSAPDKSGLPSDRFSAERTGGSVSTLTIQRTQQEDSAVYLCASSLAIVDAITYEQYFGPGTRLTVT.

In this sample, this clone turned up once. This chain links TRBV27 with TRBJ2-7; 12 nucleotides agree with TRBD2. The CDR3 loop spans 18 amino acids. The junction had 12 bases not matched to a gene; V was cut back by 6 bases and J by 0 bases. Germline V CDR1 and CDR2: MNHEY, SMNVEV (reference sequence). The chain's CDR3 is CASSSTFILAGGSYEQYF. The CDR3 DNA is TGTGCCAGCAGCTCAACCTTCATACTAGCGGGAGGCTCCTACGAGCAGTACTTC.

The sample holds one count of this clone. The DNA for the CDR3 is TGTGCCAGCTCACCGCCACCGGGGACAGGCCCCTACGAGCAGTACTTC. Its translation: CASSPPPGTGPYEQYF. This chain joins TRBV18 and TRBJ2-7; 8 bases fit TRBD1. V was pared by 3 bases and J by 2 bases, with 9 bases of the junction left unmatched. CDR3 size: 16 residues. Germline CDR1 and CDR2: KGHSH and LQKENI.

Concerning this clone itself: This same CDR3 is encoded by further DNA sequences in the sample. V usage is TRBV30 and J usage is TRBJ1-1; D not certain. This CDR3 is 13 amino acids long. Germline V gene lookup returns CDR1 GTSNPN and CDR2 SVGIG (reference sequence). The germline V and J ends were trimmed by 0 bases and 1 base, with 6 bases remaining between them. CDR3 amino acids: CAWSVQPNTEAFF. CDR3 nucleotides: TGTGCCTGGAGTGTACAACCGAACACTGAAGCTTTCTTT. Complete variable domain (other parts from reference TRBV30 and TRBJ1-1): SQTIHQWPATLVQPVGSPLSLECTVEGTSNPNLYWYRQAAGRGLQLLFYSVGIGQISSEVPQNLSASRPQDRQFILSSKKLLLSDSGFYLCAWSVQPNTEAFFGQGTRLTVV.

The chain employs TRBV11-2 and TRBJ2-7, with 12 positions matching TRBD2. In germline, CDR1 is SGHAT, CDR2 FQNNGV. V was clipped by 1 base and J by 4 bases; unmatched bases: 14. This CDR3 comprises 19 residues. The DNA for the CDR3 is TGTGCCAGCAGCTTAGCGGTGGCTAGCGGGAGGGCCTCCTTATACGAGCAGTACTTC. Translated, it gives CASSLAVASGRASLYEQYF.

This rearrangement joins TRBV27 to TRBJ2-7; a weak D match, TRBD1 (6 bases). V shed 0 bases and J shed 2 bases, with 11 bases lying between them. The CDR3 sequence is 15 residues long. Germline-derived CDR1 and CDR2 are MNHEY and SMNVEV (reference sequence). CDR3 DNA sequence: TGTGCCAGCAGTTTATCCCCGCAGGGGACCTACGAGCAGTACTTC. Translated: CASSLSPQGTYEQYF.

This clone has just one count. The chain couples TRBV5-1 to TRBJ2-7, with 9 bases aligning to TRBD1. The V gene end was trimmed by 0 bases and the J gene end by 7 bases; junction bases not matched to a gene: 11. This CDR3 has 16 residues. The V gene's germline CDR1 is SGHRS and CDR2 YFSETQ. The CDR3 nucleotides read TGCGCCAGCAGCTTGGGAGTGAGGACAGGGGAACGAGAGCAGTACTTC. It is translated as CASSLGVRTGEREQYF.

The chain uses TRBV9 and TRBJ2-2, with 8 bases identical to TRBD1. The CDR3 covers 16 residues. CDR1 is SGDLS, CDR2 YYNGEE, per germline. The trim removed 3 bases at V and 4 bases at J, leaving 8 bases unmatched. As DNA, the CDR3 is TGTGCCAGCAGCGGGTTGGACAGGGATTTCACCGGGGAGCTGTTTTTT. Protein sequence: CASSGLDRDFTGELFF.

CDR3 DNA sequence: TGTGCCAGCAGTTCATTACAGGGTAATGAGCAGTTCTTC. It translates to CASSSLQGNEQFF. The chain uses TRBV28 and TRBJ2-1; perhaps TRBD1 as D (6 bases). V was trimmed by 4 bases and J by 7 bases, leaving 11 bases between them. Germline loops: CDR1 MDHEN, CDR2 SYDVKM. This CDR3 is 13 amino acids long.

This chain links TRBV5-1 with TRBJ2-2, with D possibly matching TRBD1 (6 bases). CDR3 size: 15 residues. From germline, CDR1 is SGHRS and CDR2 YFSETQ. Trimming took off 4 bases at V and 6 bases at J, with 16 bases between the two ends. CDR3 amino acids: CASSKATGLAGELFF. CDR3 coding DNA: TGCGCCAGCAGCAAAGCTACAGGGTTGGCCGGGGAGCTGTTTTTT.

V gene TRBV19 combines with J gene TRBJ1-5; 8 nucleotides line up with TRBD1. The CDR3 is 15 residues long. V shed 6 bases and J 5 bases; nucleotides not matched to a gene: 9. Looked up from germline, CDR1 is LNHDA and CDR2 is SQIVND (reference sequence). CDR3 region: CASSPAYRGDQPQHF. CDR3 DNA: TGTGCCAGTAGCCCCGCATACAGGGGGGATCAGCCCCAGCATTTT.

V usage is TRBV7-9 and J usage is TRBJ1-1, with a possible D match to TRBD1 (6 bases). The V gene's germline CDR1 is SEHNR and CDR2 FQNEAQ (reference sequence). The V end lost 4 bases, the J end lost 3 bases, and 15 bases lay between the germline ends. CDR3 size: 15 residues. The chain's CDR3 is CASSSTGMGDTEAFF. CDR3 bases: TGTGCCAGCAGCTCCACAGGGATGGGGGACACTGAAGCTTTCTTT.

The DNA of the CDR3 is TGCGCCAGCAGCCAAGATACCCGGGGGGCAGGTGAAAAACTGTTTTTT. Its translation is CASSQDTRGAGEKLFF. This chain joins TRBV4-3 and TRBJ1-4; D is perhaps TRBD1 (6 bases). Germline CDR1 and CDR2: LGHNA and YSLEER. The ends were cut back, 0 bases at V and 7 bases at J, with 15 bases in the middle. This CDR3 is 16 amino acids long.

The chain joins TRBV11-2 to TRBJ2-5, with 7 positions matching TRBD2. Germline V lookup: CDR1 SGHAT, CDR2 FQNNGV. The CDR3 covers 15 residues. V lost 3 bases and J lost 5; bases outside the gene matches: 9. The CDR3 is CASSFSGGVGETQYF. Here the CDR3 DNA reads TGTGCCAGCAGCTTTTCGGGGGGAGTGGGGGAGACCCAGTACTTC.

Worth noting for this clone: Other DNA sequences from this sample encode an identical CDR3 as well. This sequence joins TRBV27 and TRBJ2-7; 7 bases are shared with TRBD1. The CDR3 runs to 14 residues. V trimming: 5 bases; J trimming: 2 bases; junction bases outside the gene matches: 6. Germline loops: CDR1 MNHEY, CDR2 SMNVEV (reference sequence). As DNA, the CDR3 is TGTGCCAGCAGTGTCCGGGACAGTCCCTACGAGCAGTACTTC. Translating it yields CASSVRDSPYEQYF.

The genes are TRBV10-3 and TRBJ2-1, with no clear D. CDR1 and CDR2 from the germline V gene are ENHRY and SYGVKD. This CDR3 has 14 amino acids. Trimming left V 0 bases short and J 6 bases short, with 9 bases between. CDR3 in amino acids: CAISESGSFNEQFF. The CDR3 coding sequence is TGTGCCATCAGTGAGTCGGGTAGTTTCAATGAGCAGTTCTTC.

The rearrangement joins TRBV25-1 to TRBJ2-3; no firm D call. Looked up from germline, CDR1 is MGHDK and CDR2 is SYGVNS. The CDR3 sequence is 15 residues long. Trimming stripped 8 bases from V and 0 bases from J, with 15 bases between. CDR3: CASGNGWASTDTQYF. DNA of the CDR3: TGTGCCAGCGGCAATGGATGGGCTAGCACAGATACGCAGTATTTT. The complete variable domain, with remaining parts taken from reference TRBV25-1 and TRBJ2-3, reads EADIYQTPRYLVIGTGKKITLECSQTMGHDKMYWYQQDPGMELHLIHYSYGVNSTEKGDLSSESTVSRIRTEHFPLTLESARPSHTSQYLCASGNGWASTDTQYFGPGTRLTVL.

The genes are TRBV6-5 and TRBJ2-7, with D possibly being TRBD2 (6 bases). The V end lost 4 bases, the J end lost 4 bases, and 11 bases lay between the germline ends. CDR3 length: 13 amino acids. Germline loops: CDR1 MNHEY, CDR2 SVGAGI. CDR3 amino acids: CASSSPGGYEQYF. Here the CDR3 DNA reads TGTGCCAGCAGTTCCCCTGGGGGGTACGAGCAGTACTTC.

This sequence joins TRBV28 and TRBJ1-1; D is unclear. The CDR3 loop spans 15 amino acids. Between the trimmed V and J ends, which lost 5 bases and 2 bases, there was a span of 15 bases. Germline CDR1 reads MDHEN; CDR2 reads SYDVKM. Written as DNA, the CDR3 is TGTGCCAGCAGTCCCCACGACGGACTCAACACTGAAGCTTTCTTT. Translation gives CASSPHDGLNTEAFF.

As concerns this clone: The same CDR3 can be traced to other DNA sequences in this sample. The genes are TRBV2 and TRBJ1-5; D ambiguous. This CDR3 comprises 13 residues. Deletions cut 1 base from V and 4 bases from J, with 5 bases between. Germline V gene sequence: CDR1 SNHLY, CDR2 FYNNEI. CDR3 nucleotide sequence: TGTGCCAGCAGTGAAGGCAGGAATCAGCCCCAGCATTTT. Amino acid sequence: CASSEGRNQPQHF.

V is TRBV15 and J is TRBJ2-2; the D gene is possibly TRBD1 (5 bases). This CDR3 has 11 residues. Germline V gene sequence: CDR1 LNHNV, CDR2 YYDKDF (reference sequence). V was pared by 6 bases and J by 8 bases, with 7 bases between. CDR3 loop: CATRSGGELFF. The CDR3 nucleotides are TGTGCCACCAGGTCAGGGGGGGAGCTGTTTTTT.

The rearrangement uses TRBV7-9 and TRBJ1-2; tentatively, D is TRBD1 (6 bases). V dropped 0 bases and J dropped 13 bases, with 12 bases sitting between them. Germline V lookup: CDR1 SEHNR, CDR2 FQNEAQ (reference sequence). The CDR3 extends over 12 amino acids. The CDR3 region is CASSLADRPGTF. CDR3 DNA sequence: TGTGCCAGCAGCTTAGCTGACAGGCCCGGCACCTTC. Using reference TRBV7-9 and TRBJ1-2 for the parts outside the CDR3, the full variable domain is DTGVSQNPRHKITKRGQNVTFRCDPISEHNRLYWYRQTLGQGPEFLTYFQNEAQLEKSRLLSDRFSAERPKGSFSTLEIQRTEQGDSAMYLCASSLADRPGTFGSGTRLTVV.

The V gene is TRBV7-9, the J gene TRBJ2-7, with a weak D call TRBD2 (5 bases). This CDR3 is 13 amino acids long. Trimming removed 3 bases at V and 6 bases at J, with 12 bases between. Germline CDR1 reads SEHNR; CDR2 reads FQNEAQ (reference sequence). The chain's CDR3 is CASSFGLPGEQYF. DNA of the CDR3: TGTGCCAGCAGCTTCGGACTGCCTGGCGAGCAGTACTTC.

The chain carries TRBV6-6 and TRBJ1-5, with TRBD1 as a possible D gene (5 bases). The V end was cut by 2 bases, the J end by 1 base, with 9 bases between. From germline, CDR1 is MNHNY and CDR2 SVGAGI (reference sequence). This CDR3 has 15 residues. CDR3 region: CASSYPGESNQPQHF. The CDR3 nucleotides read TGTGCCAGCAGTTACCCGGGGGAGAGCAATCAGCCCCAGCATTTT.

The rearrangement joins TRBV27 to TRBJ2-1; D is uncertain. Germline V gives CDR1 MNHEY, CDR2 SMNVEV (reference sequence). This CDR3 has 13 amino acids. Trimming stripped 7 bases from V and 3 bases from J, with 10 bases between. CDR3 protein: CASTAPSYNEQFF. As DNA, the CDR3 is TGTGCCAGCACGGCGCCTAGCTACAATGAGCAGTTCTTC.

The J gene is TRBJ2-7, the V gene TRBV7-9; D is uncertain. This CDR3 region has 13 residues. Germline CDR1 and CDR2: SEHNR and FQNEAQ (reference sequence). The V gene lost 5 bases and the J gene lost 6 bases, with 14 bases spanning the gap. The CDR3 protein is CASSQDRYGEQYF. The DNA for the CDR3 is TGTGCCAGCAGCCAGGACCGCTACGGCGAGCAGTACTTC.

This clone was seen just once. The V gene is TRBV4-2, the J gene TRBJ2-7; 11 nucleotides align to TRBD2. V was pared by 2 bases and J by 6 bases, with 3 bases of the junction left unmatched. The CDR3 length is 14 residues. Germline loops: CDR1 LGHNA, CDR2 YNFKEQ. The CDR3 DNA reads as TGTGCCAGCAGCCAAACTAGCGGGAGTGTCGAGCAGTACTTC. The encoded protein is CASSQTSGSVEQYF.

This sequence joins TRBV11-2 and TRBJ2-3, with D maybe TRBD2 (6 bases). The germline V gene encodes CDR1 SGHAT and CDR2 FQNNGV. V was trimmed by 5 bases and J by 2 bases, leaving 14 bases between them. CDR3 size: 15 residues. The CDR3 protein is CASSGRLGNTDTQYF. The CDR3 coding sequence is TGTGCCAGCAGCGGGAGGCTCGGAAACACAGATACGCAGTATTTT.